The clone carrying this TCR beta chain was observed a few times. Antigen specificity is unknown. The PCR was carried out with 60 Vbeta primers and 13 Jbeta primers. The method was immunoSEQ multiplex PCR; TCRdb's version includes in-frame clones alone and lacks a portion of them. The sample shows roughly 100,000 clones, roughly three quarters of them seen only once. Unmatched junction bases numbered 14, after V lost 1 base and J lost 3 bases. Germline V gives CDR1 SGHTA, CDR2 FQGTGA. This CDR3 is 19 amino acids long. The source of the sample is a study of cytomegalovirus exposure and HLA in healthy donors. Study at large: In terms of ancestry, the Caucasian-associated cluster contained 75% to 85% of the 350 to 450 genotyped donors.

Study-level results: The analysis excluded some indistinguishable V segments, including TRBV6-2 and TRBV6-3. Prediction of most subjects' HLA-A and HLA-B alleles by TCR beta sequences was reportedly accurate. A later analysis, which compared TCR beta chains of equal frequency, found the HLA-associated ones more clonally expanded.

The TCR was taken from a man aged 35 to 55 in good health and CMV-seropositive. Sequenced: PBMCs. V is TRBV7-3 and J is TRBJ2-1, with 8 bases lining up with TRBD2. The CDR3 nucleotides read TGTGCCAGCAGCTTAAGGGGGGATCAGCGGGAGTGGAGCTACAATGAGCAGTTCTTC. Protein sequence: CASSLRGDQREWSYNEQFF.